The next 21 T cell receptor beta chains were all read from a single sample in a study of identical twins. TCRdb fed the 5' RACE reads into MiXCR, producing one record per CDR3 protein. The sample includes some 1,700,000 distinct CDR3 sequences, less than 35% seen only once; the top ten take about 0.27%. The sample consisted of cord blood. The origin of the receptors is a newborn girl in good health.

This clonotype was observed a handful of times. The chain employs TRBV4-1 and TRBJ2-5; 7 positions agree with TRBD2. The CDR3 covers 15 residues. Unmatched junction bases numbered 6, after V lost 4 bases and J lost 1 base. The V gene's germline CDR1 is MGHRA and CDR2 YSYEKL. CDR3 sequence (DNA): TGCGCCAGCAGCCTCGGACTAGTTTCCCAAGAGACCCAGTACTTC. This translates into CASSLGLVSQETQYF.

The gene calls are TRBV11-1 and TRBJ1-2; 8 nucleotides line up with TRBD1. Per the germline V gene, CDR1 is SGHAT and CDR2 is FQDESV (reference sequence). V gave up 4 bases and J gave up 0 bases; unmatched junction bases: 4. The CDR3 is made up of 15 amino acids. The CDR3 bases are TGTGCCAGCAGCTCCTCGGACAGGGCTAACTATGGCTACACCTTC. Amino acids: CASSSSDRANYGYTF.

This clonotype was picked up many times. The V gene is TRBV20-1, the J gene TRBJ2-7; D unclear. The CDR3 totals 11 residues. Trimming removed 3 bases from V and 3 bases from J, with 6 bases in between. Germline CDR1 and CDR2: DFQATT and SNEGSKA (reference sequence). The CDR3 loop reads CSARADYEQYF. CDR3 nucleotide sequence: TGCAGTGCTAGGGCAGACTACGAGCAGTACTTC.

J is TRBJ1-1 and V is TRBV20-1; 12 bases fit TRBD1. Looked up from germline, CDR1 is DFQATT and CDR2 is SNEGSKA (reference sequence). V was clipped by 3 bases and J by 0 bases; unmatched bases: 5. CDR3 length: 16 residues. CDR3 sequence reads: CSASSRDRGLNTEAFF. In nucleotides, the CDR3 is TGCAGTGCTAGTAGCCGGGACAGGGGGCTGAACACTGAAGCTTTCTTT.

The J gene is TRBJ2-4, the V gene TRBV20-1, with no clear D. Matching the DNA end better, TRBJ2-7 makes the J call doubtful. This CDR3 contains 10 residues. Germline loops: CDR1 DFQATT, CDR2 SNEGSKA (reference sequence). The CDR3 sequence: CSALPHEQYF. The DNA for the CDR3 is TGCAGTGCCCTCCCCCACGAGCAGTACTTC.

The chain joins TRBV9 to TRBJ2-5; 9 nucleotides agree with TRBD2. CDR1 and CDR2 from the germline V gene are SGDLS and YYNGEE. The CDR3 consists of 15 residues. The V and J ends lost 5 bases and 4 bases, in that order; junction bases with no gene match: 9. This chain's CDR3 is CASSRKLAGLETQYF. CDR3 coding DNA: TGTGCCAGCAGTCGTAAACTAGCGGGCCTAGAGACCCAGTACTTC. Drawing the rest from reference TRBV9 and TRBJ2-5, the complete variable domain is DSGVTQTPKHLITATGQRVTLRCSPRSGDLSVYWYQQSLDQGLQFLIQYYNGEERAKGNILERFSAQQFPDLHSELNLSSLELGDSALYFCASSRKLAGLETQYFGPGTRLLVL.

This clonotype was found a few times. This chain links TRBV29-1 with TRBJ2-3; D remains unclear. Germline V CDR1 and CDR2: SQVTM, ANQGSEA. Between the trimmed V and J ends, which lost 6 bases and 2 bases, there was a span of 12 bases. This CDR3 spans 13 amino acids. The CDR3 loop reads CSVLGRYTDTQYF. The CDR3 DNA reads TGCAGCGTACTGGGCCGGTACACAGATACGCAGTATTTT.

About this clonotype itself: A junction boundary mismatches the germline segment, possibly from a read error. The chain carries TRBV12-3 or TRBV12-4 and TRBJ2-7, with 10 bases matching TRBD2. CDR3 length equals 17 residues. CDR3 DNA: TGTGCCAGCAGTTTAGCTGGCGGACTAGCGGTCCCCTACGAGCGGTACTTC. This codes for CASSLAGGLAVPYERYF.

This clonotype was found a few times. The chain couples TRBV20-1 to TRBJ2-5; 10 bases line up with TRBD1. The closer fit of TRBJ2-7 to the DNA end suggests the J call may be wrong. This CDR3 has 15 amino acids. Germline CDR1 DFQATT, CDR2 SNEGSKA (reference sequence). DNA for the CDR3: TGCAGTGCTAGAGAGGGGAGACAGGGGGCCCACGAGCAGTACTTC. It translates to CSAREGRQGAHEQYF.

The chain links TRBV21-1 to TRBJ2-7; the table's D gene call, TRBD1, was not cross checked with the DNA. TRBV21-1 is marked as a pseudogene. This CDR3 is built from 17 residues. The CDR3 is CASSKTRPRLFPYEQYF. The CDR3 coding sequence is TGTGCCAGCAGCAAAACCCGTCCCCGACTGTTCCCCTACGAGCAGTACTTC.

The chain recombines TRBV11-2 with TRBJ2-7; 8 nucleotides agree with TRBD2. CDR3 size: 12 residues. Trimming cost V 6 bases and J 6 bases; bases outside gene matches: 4. From germline, CDR1 is SGHAT and CDR2 FQNNGV. CDR3 DNA: TGTGCCAGCAGTTGGACTAGCAGCGAGCAGTACTTC. Its translation: CASSWTSSEQYF.

In its sample, this clonotype was seen a few times. The V call is TRBV2, the J call TRBJ2-1; TRBD2 matches at 9 bases. This CDR3 contains 16 residues. The V and J ends lost 7 bases and 5 bases, in that order; junction bases with no gene match: 12. Germline assignment: CDR1 SNHLY and CDR2 FYNNEI. This CDR3 is CASTSPGTSSDNEQFF. CDR3 coding DNA: TGTGCCAGCACCTCTCCCGGGACTAGCTCGGACAATGAGCAGTTCTTC.

The chain employs TRBV2 and TRBJ1-1; D remains unclear. The CDR3 sequence is 13 residues long. Germline V lookup: CDR1 SNHLY, CDR2 FYNNEI. Trimming removed 6 bases at V and 1 base at J, with 9 bases between. In DNA, the CDR3 is TGTGCCAGCAGGGCAGGTCCGAACACTGAAGCTTTCTTT. Its translation is CASRAGPNTEAFF.

Notes on this clonotype: This may be a read error: a much more frequent sequence differs by one nucleotide. This sequence joins TRBV29-1 and TRBJ1-2, with TRBD1 matching over 8 bases. CDR3 size: 16 residues. CDR1 is SQVTM, CDR2 ANQGSEA, per germline. CDR3 protein: CSVRDRYLRANCGYTF. The CDR3 DNA is TGCAGCGTCAGGGACAGGTACCTCCGAGCTAACTGTGGCTACACCTTC.

This clonotype was seen a handful of times. The chain joins TRBV20-1 to TRBJ2-5; D remains unclear. Trimming pared 3 bases from V and 3 bases from J, leaving 11 bases between. This CDR3 region has 13 residues. CDR1 DFQATT and CDR2 SNEGSKA come from the germline V gene (reference sequence). CDR3 bases: TGCAGTGCTAGTTCGGTCCGAAAAGAGACCCAGTACTTC. Translated: CSASSVRKETQYF.

The rearrangement uses TRBV3-1 and TRBJ2-1, with D possibly being TRBD1 or TRBD2 (5 bases each). Germline CDR1 LGHDT, CDR2 YNNKEL (reference sequence). With 1 base removed from V and 13 bases from J, the gap between germline ends came to 11 bases. This CDR3 has 12 residues. The CDR3 loop is CASSQVEGDQFF. CDR3 DNA: TGTGCCAGCAGCCAAGTTGAAGGGGACCAGTTCTTC.

This sequence joins TRBV28 and TRBJ1-2; possibly TRBD1 for D (5 bases). CDR3 size: 15 residues. Germline V gene data show CDR1 as MDHEN and CDR2 as SYDVKM. The V end lost 6 bases, the J end lost 2 bases, and 16 bases lay between the germline ends. The CDR3: CASRKTGRVNYGYTF. CDR3 bases: TGTGCCAGCAGGAAAACGGGCAGGGTAAACTATGGCTACACCTTC.

V usage is TRBV28 and J usage is TRBJ2-7, with TRBD2 matching over 12 bases. The CDR3 is made up of 19 amino acids. The V gene end was trimmed by 2 bases and the J gene end by 0 bases; junction bases not matched to a gene: 11. The germline V gene has CDR1 MDHEN and CDR2 SYDVKM. The CDR3 protein is CASSLLLAGGSKSSYEQYF. CDR3 nucleotides: TGTGCCAGCAGTTTACTACTAGCGGGAGGTAGTAAGAGCTCCTACGAGCAGTACTTC.

This clonotype has a handful of counts. The gene calls are TRBV9 and TRBJ1-2; D possibly corresponds to TRBD1 (6 bases). The length of the CDR3 is 13 residues. The germline CDR1 and CDR2 sequences are SGDLS and YYNGEE. V lost 0 bases to trimming and J lost 4 bases, with 7 bases between them. The CDR3 loop reads CASSVEGVYGYTF. Written as DNA, the CDR3 is TGTGCCAGCAGCGTAGAGGGGGTCTATGGCTACACCTTC.

This clonotype came up a few times. This chain uses TRBV20-1 with TRBJ1-2; D remains unclear. Germline CDR1 DFQATT, CDR2 SNEGSKA (reference sequence). V lost 1 base, J lost 6 bases, and 12 bases lay in between. The CDR3 is made up of 13 amino acids. The CDR3 reads CSARVKMEDGYTF. For the CDR3, the DNA is TGCAGTGCTAGAGTTAAGATGGAGGATGGCTACACCTTC.

The genes are TRBV6-5 and TRBJ2-4, with D possibly being TRBD2 (7 bases). This CDR3 has 15 residues. CDR1 is MNHEY and CDR2 is SVGAGI in the germline V gene. V lost 6 bases to trimming and J lost 3 bases, with 15 bases between them. In DNA, the CDR3 is TGTGCCAGCAGAACGAAGGGGGGGGGCAAAAACATTCAGTACTTC. Its protein is CASRTKGGGKNIQYF.